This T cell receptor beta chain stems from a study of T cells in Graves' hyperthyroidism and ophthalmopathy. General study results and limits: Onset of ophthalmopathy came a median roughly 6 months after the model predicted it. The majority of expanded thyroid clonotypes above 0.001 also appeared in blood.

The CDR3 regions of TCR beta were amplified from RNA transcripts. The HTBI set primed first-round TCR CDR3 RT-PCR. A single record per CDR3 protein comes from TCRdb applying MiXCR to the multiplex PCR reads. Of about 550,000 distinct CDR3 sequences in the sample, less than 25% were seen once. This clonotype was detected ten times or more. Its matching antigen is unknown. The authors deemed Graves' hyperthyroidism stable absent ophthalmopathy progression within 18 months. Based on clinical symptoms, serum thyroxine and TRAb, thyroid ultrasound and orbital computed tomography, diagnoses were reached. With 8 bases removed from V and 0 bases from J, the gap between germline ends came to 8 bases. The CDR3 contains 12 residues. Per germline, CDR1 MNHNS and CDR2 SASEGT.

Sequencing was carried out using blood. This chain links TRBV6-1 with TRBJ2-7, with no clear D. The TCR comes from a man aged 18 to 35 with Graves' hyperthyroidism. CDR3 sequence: CASVGSSYEQYF. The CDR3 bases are TGTGCCAGCGTCGGAAGCTCCTACGAGCAGTACTTC.